This entry lists 6 T cell receptor beta chains sequenced from one sample in a study of early T cells in non-severe SARS-CoV-2 infection. One entry per CDR3 protein, called by TCRdb with MiXCR from the 5' RACE reads. The repertoire includes around 100,000 distinct CDR3 sequences, roughly 17% of them detected once, and around 1.3% sits in the top ten. The sample consisted of whole blood. The origin of the receptors is an adult who was a healthcare worker with PCR-confirmed SARS-CoV-2 infection or an uninfected control (not recorded which).

This clonotype was found a few times. Here the CDR3 reads CSWSVQETQYF. CDR3 DNA: TGCAGTTGGTCAGTTCAAGAGACCCAGTACTTC. The rearrangement uses TRBV20-1 and TRBJ2-5; no reliable D call. The V gene lost 8 bases and the J gene lost 2 bases, with 9 bases spanning the gap. CDR1 and CDR2 (germline): DFQATT, SNEGSKA (reference sequence). This CDR3 has 11 residues.

This clonotype came up a few times. This chain connects TRBV6-5 to TRBJ2-7, with D possibly being TRBD2 (5 bases). Trimming removed 6 bases from V and 5 bases from J, with 17 bases in between. CDR3 length: 14 residues. Germline-derived CDR1 and CDR2 are MNHEY and SVGAGI. CDR3 region: CASREADLGHEQYF. In nucleotides, the CDR3 is TGTGCCAGCAGGGAAGCGGACCTAGGGCACGAGCAGTACTTC.

This clonotype was detected only a few times. The V gene is TRBV2, the J gene TRBJ1-2; tentative D call: TRBD1 (5 bases). CDR3 size: 13 residues. Germline CDR1 and CDR2: SNHLY and FYNNEI. Trimming took off 8 bases at V and 2 bases at J, with 12 bases between the two ends. CDR3 DNA: TGTGCCAGCCGACAGTTATGGAACTATGGCTACACCTTC. This translates into CASRQLWNYGYTF.

The sample holds a few counts of this clonotype. DNA for the CDR3: TGCGCCAGCAGCCAAGAGGCCGGGACACAACCAAGCTACACCTTC. Protein: CASSQEAGTQPSYTF. V usage is TRBV4-3 and J usage is TRBJ1-2; a weak D match, TRBD1 (6 bases). CDR3 length equals 15 residues. Germline V gene lookup returns CDR1 LGHNA and CDR2 YSLEER. Deletions cut 0 bases from V and 9 bases from J, with 17 bases between.

There are a few counts of this clonotype. The rearrangement uses TRBV10-3 and TRBJ1-2, with 8 bases fitting TRBD1. This CDR3 is built from 15 residues. The germline V gene encodes CDR1 ENHRY and CDR2 SYGVKD. J was trimmed by 3 bases and V by 6 bases; bases with no gene match: 9. CDR3 amino acids: CAISPRQGRDYGYTF. In DNA, the CDR3 is TGTGCCATCAGCCCGCGACAGGGGCGAGACTATGGCTACACCTTC.

This clonotype was recorded a few times. The chain carries TRBV2 and TRBJ2-1; a possible D gene is TRBD2 (5 bases). The CDR3 consists of 14 residues. The ends were cut back, 5 bases at V and 5 bases at J, with 13 bases in the middle. Germline V CDR1 and CDR2: SNHLY, FYNNEI. The CDR3 spells CASSPSGIHNEQFF. In DNA, the CDR3 is TGTGCCAGCAGTCCAAGCGGAATCCACAATGAGCAGTTCTTC.